This TCR beta chain was retrieved from a study of blood T cells in healthy people across ages. The study's findings and limits: Per-million-T-cell TCR beta diversity fell roughly linearly with age. Both higher diversity and more naive CD4+ cells marked long-lived donors when set against aged donors. Diversity estimates drawn from one million T cells were deemed underestimates.

This clonotype occurred many times. Antigen unknown. Combining a sample-barcoded 5' primer with a J-beta primer mix, a second PCR ran for about 7 to 11 cycles. MiXCR, run by TCRdb on the 5' RACE reads, gives a single entry per CDR3 protein. Of 600,000 or so distinct CDR3 sequences in the sample, approximately 30% were seen once. This CDR3 spans 13 amino acids. Per germline, CDR1 SGHRS and CDR2 YFSETQ. V was trimmed by 7 bases and J by 6 bases, leaving 14 bases between them. Caucasian, healthy and from Russia, the donors were aged between about 6 and 90. This chain connects TRBV5-1 to TRBJ2-1; TRBD2 is a possible D gene (6 bases). The sequenced sample consisted of blood. This clonotype originated in a woman of 80 years or more in good health. The CDR3, as DNA: TGCGCCAGCTGCCTCGTGGAGGGCAATGAGCAGTTCTTC. As protein: CASCLVEGNEQFF.